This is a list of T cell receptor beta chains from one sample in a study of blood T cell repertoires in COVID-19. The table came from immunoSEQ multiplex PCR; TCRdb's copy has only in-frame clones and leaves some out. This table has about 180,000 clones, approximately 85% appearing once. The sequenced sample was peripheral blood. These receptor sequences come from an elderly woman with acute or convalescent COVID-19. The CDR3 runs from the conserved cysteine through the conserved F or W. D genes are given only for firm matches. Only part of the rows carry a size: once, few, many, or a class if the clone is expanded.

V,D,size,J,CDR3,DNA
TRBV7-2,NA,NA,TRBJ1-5,CASSLGGVINQPQHF,TGTGCCAGCAGCTTAGGCGGGGTTATCAATCAGCCCCAGCATTTT
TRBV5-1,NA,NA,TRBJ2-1,CASRIERMKNNEQFF,TGCGCCAGCCGCATTGAGCGGATGAAGAACAATGAGCAGTTCTTC
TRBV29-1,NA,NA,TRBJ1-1,CSVESGMVGTEAFF,TGCAGCGTTGAAAGCGGGATGGTTGGCACTGAAGCTTTCTTT
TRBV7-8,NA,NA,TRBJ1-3,CASSLFSISRGSGNTIYF,TGTGCCAGCAGCTTATTCTCCATATCTCGGGGGTCTGGAAACACCATATATTTT
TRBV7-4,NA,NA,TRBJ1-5,CASSLLVLSHQPQHF,TGTGCCAGCAGCTTACTCGTTCTTAGTCATCAGCCCCAGCATTTT
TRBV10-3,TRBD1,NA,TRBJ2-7,CAIRAGQGAHEQYF,TGTGCCATCAGGGCGGGACAGGGGGCCCACGAGCAGTACTTC
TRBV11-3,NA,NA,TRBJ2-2,CASSLDRWGRGDTGELFF,TGTGCCAGCAGCTTAGATCGATGGGGGCGCGGCGACACCGGGGAGCTGTTTTTT
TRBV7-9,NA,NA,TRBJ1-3,CASSLEPSGGGNTIYF,TGTGCCAGCAGCTTAGAACCGTCTGGGGGCGGAAACACCATATATTTT
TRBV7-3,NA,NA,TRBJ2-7,CASSLNSHEQYF,TGTGCCAGCAGCTTAAACTCCCACGAGCAGTACTTC
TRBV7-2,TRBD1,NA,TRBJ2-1,CASSFGDRVMYEQFF,TGTGCCAGCAGCTTCGGGGACAGGGTGATGTATGAGCAGTTCTTC
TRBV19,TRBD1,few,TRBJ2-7,CASSIDLRGTGTSLYEQYF,TGTGCCAGTAGTATAGATCTTCGAGGGACAGGAACCTCTCTTTACGAGCAGTACTTC
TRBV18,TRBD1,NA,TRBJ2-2,CASSLGQGRTGELFF,TGTGCCAGCTCCCTTGGACAGGGTAGGACCGGGGAGCTGTTTTTT
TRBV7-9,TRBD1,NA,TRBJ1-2,CASSLEGGRDLDGYTF,TGTGCCAGCAGCTTAGAAGGGGGCCGAGACCTGGATGGCTACACCTTC
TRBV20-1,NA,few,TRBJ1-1,CSASGGRTMNTEAFF,TGCAGTGCTAGTGGGGGCCGGACAATGAACACTGAAGCTTTCTTT